The sequence of this T cell receptor beta chain was determined in a study of graft-versus-host responses after intestinal transplantation. Germline assignment: CDR1 SGHDT and CDR2 YYEEEE. V lost 2 bases, J lost 0 bases, and 6 bases lay in between. The CDR3 consists of 15 residues. Produced via immunoSEQ multiplex PCR; TCRdb's table is partial and in-frame only. The table lists about 40,000 clones, roughly nine tenths of them singletons. The chain combines TRBV5-6 with TRBJ2-6; D not resolved. The TCR comes from a human patient who received an intestinal transplant, so some T cells may come from the graft donor. The material sequenced was PBMCs, taken around 320 days after intestinal transplant. The CDR3 region has the DNA TGTGCCAGCAGCTTTCAGAGCTCTGGGGCCAACGTCCTGACTTTC. Translated: CASSFQSSGANVLTF.